These 30 T cell receptor beta chains share one sample of origin, sequenced in a study of OX40 agonist ivuxolimab in advanced cancers. The repertoire was sequenced with immunoSEQ multiplex PCR; TCRdb's copy has only in-frame clones and lacks some. The sample holds tens of thousands of clones; approximately 90% are singletons and the top ten take over 0.35%. Sample: CD4+ or CD8+ T cells sorted from blood, taken in a trial of the OX40 agonist ivuxolimab. These receptors all come from an adult with an advanced solid tumor such as melanoma, head and neck, liver or kidney cancer.

The chain carries TRBV5-4 and TRBJ2-2, with 8 bases aligning to TRBD1. V shed 4 bases and J 6 bases; nucleotides not matched to a gene: 8. The CDR3 runs 15 residues. The germline V gene encodes CDR1 SGHNT and CDR2 YYREEE (reference sequence). CDR3 DNA: TGTGCCAGCAGCATCGGACAGGGAAGGTCCGGGGAGCTGTTTTTT. Its translation: CASSIGQGRSGELFF.

The CDR3 region is CASSSQDGSYEQYF. The CDR3 coding sequence is TGTGCCAGCAGCTCACAGGACGGAAGCTACGAGCAGTACTTC. The rearrangement uses TRBV11-3 and TRBJ2-7; D might be TRBD1 (5 bases). The CDR3 sequence is 14 residues long. The germline V gene encodes CDR1 SGHNT and CDR2 YENEEA. V dropped 4 bases and J dropped 3 bases, with 13 bases sitting between them.

The V and J genes are TRBV29-1 and TRBJ2-2; 8 bases line up with TRBD1. Looked up from germline, CDR1 is SQVTM and CDR2 is ANQGSEA. CDR3 length equals 14 residues. The CDR3 region is CSIDGQGTTGELFF. The DNA of the CDR3 is TGCAGTATCGACGGACAGGGTACCACCGGGGAGCTGTTTTTT.

The chain carries TRBV19 and TRBJ1-5; perhaps TRBD1 as D (6 bases). This CDR3 comprises 15 residues. The V end was cut by 1 base, the J end by 8 bases, with 15 bases between. Germline V gene data show CDR1 as LNHDA and CDR2 as SQIVND (reference sequence). CDR3 loop: CASSIGGGGQEPQHF. The CDR3 DNA is TGTGCCAGTAGTATAGGAGGGGGGGGGCAGGAGCCCCAGCATTTT.

The chain couples TRBV29-1 to TRBJ1-3; D call uncertain. The CDR3 has 12 residues. From germline, CDR1 is SQVTM and CDR2 ANQGSEA. Trimming took off 7 bases at V and 2 bases at J, with 9 bases between the two ends. The CDR3 region has the DNA TGCAGCGCTCAATCCACTGGAAACACCATATATTTT. It translates to CSAQSTGNTIYF.

The V gene is TRBV6-5, the J gene TRBJ1-1; 8 bases agree with TRBD1. CDR3 length equals 14 residues. Germline CDR1 reads MNHEY; CDR2 reads SVGAGI. Trimming cost V 6 bases and J 5 bases; bases outside gene matches: 8. The CDR3 here is CASSSRTGKTEAFF. For the CDR3, the DNA is TGTGCCAGCAGCTCCAGGACAGGGAAGACTGAAGCTTTCTTT.

The V call is TRBV30, the J call TRBJ2-5, with 7 bases matching TRBD1. The CDR3 totals 12 residues. After removal of 5 bases from V and 4 bases from J, the junction contained 4 bases not matched to a gene. The germline V gene encodes CDR1 GTSNPN and CDR2 SVGIG (reference sequence). The CDR3 DNA follows: TGTGCCTGGTTACGACAGGGAGAGACCCAGTACTTC. It codes for CAWLRQGETQYF.

CDR3 loop: CASSLVGDSSDTQYF. The CDR3 region has the DNA TGTGCCAGCAGCTTAGTGGGGGACAGTTCAGATACGCAGTATTTT. The rearrangement uses TRBV7-7 and TRBJ2-3; 7 positions match TRBD1. CDR1 and CDR2 (germline): SSHAT, FNYEAQ (reference sequence). This CDR3 has 15 residues. The V gene end was trimmed by 1 base and the J gene end by 4 bases; junction bases not matched to a gene: 5.

This rearrangement joins TRBV11-3 to TRBJ2-1; TRBD2 agrees at 8 bases. The V gene's germline CDR1 is SGHNT and CDR2 YENEEA. Trimming cost V 2 bases and J 9 bases; bases outside gene matches: 9. The CDR3 length is 15 residues. CDR3 region: CASSLFSGRTSEQFF. The CDR3 coding sequence is TGTGCCAGCAGCTTATTCAGCGGGAGAACAAGTGAGCAGTTCTTC.

This chain uses TRBV28 with TRBJ1-2; 8 positions match TRBD1. The germline V gene has CDR1 MDHEN and CDR2 SYDVKM. This CDR3 is 13 amino acids long. V shed 4 bases and J 8 bases; nucleotides not matched to a gene: 6. This chain's CDR3 is CASSSGQGYGYTF. Written as DNA, the CDR3 is TGTGCCAGCAGTTCTGGACAGGGTTACGGCTACACCTTC.

J is TRBJ2-3 and V is TRBV15, with 8 nucleotides matching TRBD1. The CDR3 is 16 amino acids. Germline CDR1 and CDR2: LNHNV and YYDKDF (reference sequence). J gave up 2 bases and V 1 base, and 5 bases lay outside the gene matches. CDR3 residues: CATSRGGQGLTDTQYF. The CDR3 DNA reads as TGTGCCACCAGCAGAGGAGGACAGGGACTCACAGATACGCAGTATTTT.

V is TRBV27 and J is TRBJ2-3, with D possibly matching TRBD2 (5 bases). V was clipped by 6 bases and J by 1 base, with 8 bases between them. The CDR3 contains 13 residues. Germline CDR1 is MNHEY and CDR2 is SMNVEV (reference sequence). DNA of the CDR3: TGTGCCAGCAGGGGTAGCGGCACAGATACGCAGTATTTT. Protein: CASRGSGTDTQYF.

This clone was seen only once. This rearrangement joins TRBV12-5 to TRBJ2-3; tentative D call: TRBD1 (6 bases). Germline loops: CDR1 LGHNT, CDR2 FRNRAP. The V gene lost 1 base and the J gene lost 2 bases, with 7 bases spanning the gap. The CDR3 extends over 14 amino acids. CDR3 in amino acids: CASGLDRATDTQYF. In DNA, the CDR3 is TGTGCTAGTGGTTTGGACAGGGCCACAGATACGCAGTATTTT.

The V call is TRBV11-2, the J call TRBJ2-2, with TRBD2 as a possible D gene (5 bases). Trimming left V 6 bases short and J 0 bases short, with 8 bases between. The germline CDR1 and CDR2 sequences are SGHAT and FQNNGV. The CDR3 is 14 amino acids. CDR3 protein: CASRAGTNTGELFF. CDR3 in DNA: TGTGCCAGCAGGGCGGGTACGAACACCGGGGAGCTGTTTTTT.

The rearrangement links TRBV5-4 to TRBJ2-1, with 15 bases that match TRBD2. Germline V gene data show CDR1 as SGHNT and CDR2 as YYREEE (reference sequence). The V segment lost 5 bases and the J segment 8 bases; nucleotides outside the gene matches: 11. This CDR3 comprises 17 residues. CDR3: CASRYIRTSGRAHEQFF. CDR3 in DNA: TGTGCCAGCAGGTATATCCGGACTAGCGGGAGGGCCCATGAGCAGTTCTTC.

The gene calls are TRBV5-1 and TRBJ2-7; 10 nucleotides match TRBD2. Germline V CDR1 and CDR2: SGHRS, YFSETQ. This CDR3 is built from 15 residues. V shed 2 bases, J shed 4 bases, and the junction held 6 bases outside the gene matches. CDR3 sequence reads: CASSLGAGGPYEQYF. The CDR3 DNA is TGCGCCAGCAGCTTAGGAGCGGGAGGGCCTTACGAGCAGTACTTC.

On this clone itself: The sample has other DNA sequences that encode this CDR3 too. The rearrangement uses TRBV5-4 and TRBJ2-3; 8 positions agree with TRBD2. With V trimmed by 0 bases and J by 0 bases, 3 bases remained unmatched. Germline CDR1 reads SGHNT; CDR2 reads YYREEE (reference sequence). The CDR3 is 16 residues long. The CDR3 spells CASSLAGGGSTDTQYF. The CDR3 DNA is TGTGCCAGCAGCTTGGCCGGGGGGGGAAGCACAGATACGCAGTATTTT.

Here the CDR3 reads CASSGIAADTQYF. As DNA, the CDR3 is TGCGCCAGCAGTGGAATAGCAGCAGATACGCAGTATTTT. This chain connects TRBV10-1 to TRBJ2-3; D is ambiguous. The V and J ends lost 4 bases and 4 bases respectively, with 9 bases between them. The CDR3 extends over 13 amino acids. Per germline, CDR1 WNHNN and CDR2 SYGVQD (reference sequence).

J is TRBJ2-1 and V is TRBV7-2, with D hard to call. Germline V gene lookup returns CDR1 SGHTA and CDR2 FQGNSA. The CDR3 sequence is 13 residues long. V was clipped by 6 bases and J by 0 bases, with 6 bases between them. This CDR3 is CASRPPSYNEQFF. CDR3 sequence (DNA): TGTGCCAGCAGACCCCCCTCCTACAATGAGCAGTTCTTC.

The chain is built from TRBV11-2 and TRBJ2-7; 13 bases fit TRBD2. There are 16 residues in the CDR3. V dropped 1 base and J dropped 2; count of bases not matched to a gene: 2. Per the germline V gene, CDR1 is SGHAT and CDR2 is FQNNGV. The CDR3 region has the DNA TGTGCCAGCAGCTTAGTCGGGACTAGCGGGGCCTACGAGCAGTACTTC. Translating it yields CASSLVGTSGAYEQYF.

The chain links TRBV2 to TRBJ1-4, with D perhaps matching TRBD1 (6 bases). Germline V gives CDR1 SNHLY, CDR2 FYNNEI. The CDR3 covers 15 residues. Trimming stripped 0 bases from V and 6 bases from J, with 11 bases between. The CDR3 spells CASSEAGTLYEKLFF. The CDR3 bases are TGTGCCAGCAGTGAAGCGGGGACATTATATGAAAAACTGTTTTTT. Drawing the rest from reference TRBV2 and TRBJ1-4, the complete variable domain is EPEVTQTPSHQVTQMGQEVILRCVPISNHLYFYWYRQILGQKVEFLVSFYNNEISEKSEIFDDQFSVERPDGSNFTLKIRSTKLEDSAMYFCASSEAGTLYEKLFFGSGTQLSVL.

The V gene is TRBV19, the J gene TRBJ2-3; perhaps TRBD2 as D (6 bases). The V gene lost 3 bases and the J gene lost 2 bases, with 12 bases spanning the gap. The CDR3 is 15 amino acids. The V gene's germline CDR1 is LNHDA and CDR2 SQIVND (reference sequence). In nucleotides, the CDR3 is TGTGCCAGTAGTATTTCTAGCGCCACCACAGATACGCAGTATTTT. Protein product: CASSISSATTDTQYF.

V is TRBV5-1 and J is TRBJ1-5; 8 bases are a match to TRBD1. Germline-derived CDR1 and CDR2 are SGHRS and YFSETQ. V shed 2 bases, J shed 0 bases, and the junction held 7 bases outside the gene matches. CDR3 length equals 17 residues. The CDR3 bases are TGCGCCAGCAGCTTAAATTACAGGGGGGCTAGCAATCAGCCCCAGCATTTT. Protein: CASSLNYRGASNQPQHF.

The chain joins TRBV7-9 to TRBJ1-1; possibly TRBD1 for D (6 bases). V lost 1 base and J lost 2, with 8 bases in between. CDR3 size: 14 residues. CDR1 is SEHNR, CDR2 FQNEAQ, per germline (reference sequence). The CDR3 sequence: CASSLVGTNTEAFF. In DNA, the CDR3 is TGTGCCAGCAGCTTAGTGGGGACAAACACTGAAGCTTTCTTT.

The V gene is TRBV6-1, the J gene TRBJ2-3; 9 bases fit TRBD1. CDR3 size: 15 residues. With 7 bases clipped from V and 0 bases from J, the junction kept 5 bases outside the gene matches. Germline V gives CDR1 MNHNS, CDR2 SASEGT. CDR3 sequence reads: CASKKDRGSTDTQYF. DNA of the CDR3: TGTGCCAGCAAGAAGGACAGGGGAAGCACAGATACGCAGTATTTT.

V and J are TRBV10-1 and TRBJ1-2, with D uncertain. In germline, CDR1 is WNHNN, CDR2 SYGVQD (reference sequence). This CDR3 has 13 residues. V lost 10 bases, J lost 3 bases, and 15 bases lay in between. As DNA, the CDR3 is TGCGCCATCACCCCGGCGGACCACTATGGCTACACCTTC. Protein: CAITPADHYGYTF.

This chain links TRBV29-1 with TRBJ2-5, with 9 bases fitting TRBD2. CDR1 and CDR2 (germline): SQVTM, ANQGSEA. This CDR3 region has 19 residues. V lost 4 bases, J lost 5 bases, and 23 bases stayed unmatched. CDR3 bases: TGCAGCGTTGTTGAAGCGCAAGGACTAGCGATCAGTCTAACGGAGACCCAGTACTTC. This gives the protein CSVVEAQGLAISLTETQYF.

The chain uses TRBV2 and TRBJ1-2, with D tentatively TRBD1 (6 bases). There are 13 residues in the CDR3. V shed 8 bases and J shed 0 bases, with 10 bases lying between them. Germline-derived CDR1 and CDR2 are SNHLY and FYNNEI. Here the CDR3 reads CASRDTANYGYTF. In nucleotides, the CDR3 is TGTGCCAGCCGGGACACAGCTAACTATGGCTACACCTTC.

The CDR3 region has the DNA TGTGCCAGCAGTGATCTTGGGCTAGCGGGAGCCCCATACAATGAGCAGTTCTTC. Translation: CASSDLGLAGAPYNEQFF. This chain joins TRBV2 and TRBJ2-1; 10 nucleotides match TRBD2. Germline-derived CDR1 and CDR2 are SNHLY and FYNNEI. The trim removed 3 bases at V and 4 bases at J, leaving 12 bases unmatched. The CDR3 contains 18 residues.

Note on this clone: This specimen includes other DNA sequences encoding the same CDR3. This chain joins TRBV9 and TRBJ2-5; 8 bases align to TRBD2. In germline, CDR1 is SGDLS, CDR2 YYNGEE. There are 16 residues in the CDR3. The V and J ends lost 0 bases and 1 base, in that order; junction bases with no gene match: 5. The CDR3 region is CASSVGGLAGQETQYF. CDR3 in DNA: TGTGCCAGCAGCGTAGGGGGGCTAGCGGGCCAAGAGACCCAGTACTTC.